The T cell receptor beta chain described here comes from a study of blood T cell repertoires in COVID-19. Looking at the study overall: The samples span acute and convalescent COVID-19 from the United States, Italy and Spain. The analysed material was cDNA or gDNA that came from T cells, B-cell-depleted T cells, or PBMCs.

Seattle patients were enrolled during active infection and followed longitudinally. TCRdb's copy holds only in-frame clones and misses some; the assay was immunoSEQ multiplex PCR. The profile shows 300,000 to 350,000 clones, over 80% of them singletons. CDR1 and CDR2 from the germline V gene are SGDLS and YYNGEE. CDR3 length: 11 residues. Trimming took 5 bases from V and 8 from J, leaving 7 bases between them. The source material was peripheral blood. The rearrangement uses TRBV9 and TRBJ2-2; D call uncertain. This TCR derives from a man aged 25 to 40 with COVID-19, enrolled during active disease. The CDR3 bases are TGTGCCAGCAGTAGTGCAGGGGAGCTGTTTTTT. Amino acid sequence: CASSSAGELFF.